This TCR beta chain was documented in a study of cytomegalovirus exposure and HLA in healthy donors. Study context: Out of 398 genotyped donors, about 80% belonged to the Caucasian-associated ancestry cluster.

J was trimmed by 7 bases and V by 5 bases; bases with no gene match: 5. The CDR3 has 14 residues. Germline assignment: CDR1 KGHSH and CDR2 LQKENI. Study results and limitations: In vitro experiments confirmed that three CMV-associated chains were specific for CMV antigens. Cytomegalovirus-associated TCR beta chains were listed, numbering 150 to 200. In a later analysis, HLA-associated beta chains showed higher expansion and lower generation probabilities than comparable chains.

Primers for the PCR totalled 60 Vbeta and 13 Jbeta. Sequenced by immunoSEQ multiplex PCR; TCRdb stores in-frame clones only, minus some. The data hold over 150,000 clones, with 80% to 90% observed a single time. A remark on this clone: The antigen is not known.

The V call is TRBV18, the J call TRBJ1-5; 10 positions match TRBD1. The sequence was obtained from a woman aged 25 to 39 in good health and CMV-seropositive. The sample consisted of PBMCs. CDR3 coding DNA: TGTGCCAGCTCAAGGACAGGGGGAGACCAGCCCCAGCATTTT. The encoded protein is CASSRTGGDQPQHF.